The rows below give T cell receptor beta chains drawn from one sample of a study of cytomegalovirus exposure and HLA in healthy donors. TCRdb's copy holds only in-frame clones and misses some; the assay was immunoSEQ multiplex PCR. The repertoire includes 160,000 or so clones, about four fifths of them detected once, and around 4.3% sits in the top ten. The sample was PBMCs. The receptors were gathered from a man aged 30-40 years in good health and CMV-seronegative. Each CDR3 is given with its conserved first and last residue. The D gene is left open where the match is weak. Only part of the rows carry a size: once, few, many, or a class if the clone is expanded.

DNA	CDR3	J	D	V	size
TGTGCCAGCCAGGCTGGGGGAAACACCATATATTTT	CASQAGGNTIYF	TRBJ1-3	.	TRBV19	few
TGTGCCAGCAGCGTAGCTAGTCCAGGGTATACATCTGGAAACACCATATATTTT	CASSVASPGYTSGNTIYF	TRBJ1-3	.	TRBV9	.
TGTGCCAGCAGCCGCTGGGACAGTGGTTTCCAGCCCCAGCATTTT	CASSRWDSGFQPQHF	TRBJ1-5	TRBD1	TRBV7-2	.
TGTGCCAGCAGCTTTTTAGCGGGAGGGCCGACAGATACGCAGTATTTT	CASSFLAGGPTDTQYF	TRBJ2-3	TRBD2	TRBV13	once
TGTGCCAGCACCCCGGGGGGCCTTTTGAACACTGAAGCTTTCTTT	CASTPGGLLNTEAFF	TRBJ1-1	.	TRBV9	.
TGTGCCAGCAGCGGTGGACAGGGTCGAAACGAGCAGTACTTC	CASSGGQGRNEQYF	TRBJ2-7	TRBD1	TRBV5-4	.
TGTGCCAGTATGGACAGCCAAAATGAAAAACTGTTTTTT	CASMDSQNEKLFF	TRBJ1-4	.	TRBV19	.
TGTGCCAGCAGTTCGACAGTGGCCGGGGAGCTGTTTTTT	CASSSTVAGELFF	TRBJ2-2	.	TRBV27	few
TGTGCCAGCCACCCCTACTGGACAGCTAACTATGGCTACACCTTC	CASHPYWTANYGYTF	TRBJ1-2	.	TRBV28	.
TGTGCCAGCAGCGTAGGGGGGGGAATGGACGAAAAACTGTTTTTT	CASSVGGGMDEKLFF	TRBJ1-4	.	TRBV9	.
TGTGCCAGTAGTATAGGTTACAGGGACGAGCAGTACTTC	CASSIGYRDEQYF	TRBJ2-7	.	TRBV19	.
TGTGCCAGCAGCCAAGAACTACAGGGTTCACCCCTCCACTTT	CASSQELQGSPLHF	TRBJ1-6	.	TRBV14	.
TGTGCCAGCTACCGGTTGGATCAGCCCCAGCATTTT	CASYRLDQPQHF	TRBJ1-5	.	TRBV27	.
TGTGCCAGTAGCGGAGGACGGTCTGGAAACACCATATATTTT	CASSGGRSGNTIYF	TRBJ1-3	.	TRBV19	.
TGTGCCAGCAGCTTAAGCGGGAACACTGAAGCTTTCTTT	CASSLSGNTEAFF	TRBJ1-1	.	TRBV7-3	.
TGTGCCTGGAGTGTGACGACAGGGCCAGATACGCAGTATTTT	CAWSVTTGPDTQYF	TRBJ2-3	TRBD1	TRBV30	.
TGTGCCAGCAACCCCGGGACAGGGGGCTACGAGCAGTACTTC	CASNPGTGGYEQYF	TRBJ2-7	TRBD1	TRBV27	.
TGTGCCTGGAGTGTAGCGGGGGGGACCTTAAAAGGGGAGCTGTTTTTT	CAWSVAGGTLKGELFF	TRBJ2-2	TRBD2	TRBV30	.
TGTGCCTGGAGCTATACGAACACTGAAGCTTTCTTT	CAWSYTNTEAFF	TRBJ1-1	.	TRBV30	few
TGTGCCAGCAGTTTAAAGGACAGAGGAAACACCATATATTTT	CASSLKDRGNTIYF	TRBJ1-3	.	TRBV28	.
TGTGCCAGCAGGGGGGGGGAGACCCAGTACTTC	CASRGGETQYF	TRBJ2-5	TRBD2	TRBV11-2	.
TGTGCCAGCAGCTTCTCAGGGATCTATGGCTACACCTTC	CASSFSGIYGYTF	TRBJ1-2	.	TRBV7-2	.